A selection of T cell receptor beta chains follows, all from one sample in a study of shared clonotypes between healthy human individuals. TCRdb's copy holds only in-frame clones and misses some; the assay was immunoSEQ multiplex PCR. The sample holds 600,000 to 800,000 clones; over 55% are singletons and the top ten take under 2%. Sequencing was done on a sample of memory CD4+ T cells sorted from blood. The origin of the receptors is a woman in her thirties in good health. Each CDR3 is given with its conserved first and last residue. D genes are given only for firm matches. Not every row has a clone size; where given, it reads once, few, many or a size class.

length	J	size	V	D	DNA	CDR3
14	TRBJ2-7	NA	TRBV6-1	NA	TGTGCCAGCAGTGAAGATGGACGGTCCCGCGAGCAGTACTTC	CASSEDGRSREQYF
15	TRBJ1-6	few	TRBV15	NA	TGTGCCACCAGCAGAGATCAAGGGCACGATTCACCCCTCCACTTT	CATSRDQGHDSPLHF
17	TRBJ2-2	NA	TRBV5-1	TRBD1	TGCGCCAGCAGCCGTGAAGGGGGCGGCCTGAACACCGGGGAGCTGTTTTTT	CASSREGGGLNTGELFF
15	TRBJ1-1	NA	TRBV4-1	NA	TGCGCCAGCAGCCACCCGGAAGGACTGAACACTGAAGCTTTCTTT	CASSHPEGLNTEAFF
14	TRBJ2-7	NA	TRBV10-3	TRBD1	TGTGCCATCAGTGATTGGACAGGGGACTACGAGCAGTACTTC	CAISDWTGDYEQYF
15	TRBJ2-1	few	TRBV27	NA	TGTGCCAGCAGTTCCTTAGGGACCTCCGACAATGAGCAGTTCTTC	CASSSLGTSDNEQFF
15	TRBJ2-7	NA	TRBV18	TRBD2	TGTGCCAGCTCTCCTACCAGCGGGAGTGCCTACGAGCAGTACTTC	CASSPTSGSAYEQYF
16	TRBJ2-1	NA	TRBV28	TRBD2	TGTGCCAGCAGGTCCCCTGGACTAGATTCCTACAATGAGCAGTTCTTC	CASRSPGLDSYNEQFF
13	TRBJ1-2	NA	TRBV5-4	NA	TGTGCCAGCAGCTTACAGGGATCTTATGGCTACACCTTC	CASSLQGSYGYTF
14	TRBJ2-7	few	TRBV7-6	NA	TGTGCCAGCAGCCCTACATCCAGCTCCTACGAGCAGTACTTC	CASSPTSSSYEQYF
15	TRBJ2-7	NA	TRBV6-5	TRBD2	TGTGCCAGCAGCCCCGGGAGGCCTACCTCCTACGAGCAGTACTTC	CASSPGRPTSYEQYF
13	TRBJ2-7	NA	TRBV28	TRBD2	TGTGCCAGCAAAACGGCGGGAGTCCACGAGCAGTACTTC	CASKTAGVHEQYF
13	TRBJ2-7	NA	TRBV19	TRBD1	TGTGCCAGTAGTAACAGGGGAAGCTACGAGCAGTACTTC	CASSNRGSYEQYF
19	TRBJ1-3	few	TRBV11-2	NA	TGTGCCAGCAGCTTAGATGTACGGCCTTTGACACCCTCTGGAAACACCATATATTTT	CASSLDVRPLTPSGNTIYF
16	TRBJ2-7	NA	TRBV5-4	NA	TGTGCCAGCAGCTTGGGGAGGGGGGAGCCCTCCTACGAGCAGTACTTC	CASSLGRGEPSYEQYF
15	TRBJ2-5	NA	TRBV10-2	NA	TGCGCCAGCAGTGATCCCGGCCGAGTCCAAGAGACCCAGTACTTC	CASSDPGRVQETQYF
14	TRBJ2-7	NA	TRBV28	NA	TGTGCCAGCAGTTTACCACAGACAGTTTACGAGCAGTACTTC	CASSLPQTVYEQYF
16	TRBJ2-1	NA	TRBV9	TRBD2	TGTGCCAGCAGCCCGCCCGGACTAGCGGGCTACAATGAGCAGTTCTTC	CASSPPGLAGYNEQFF
15	TRBJ2-1	NA	TRBV10-2	NA	TGCGCCAGCAGGGCTCAACTAAGCTCCTACAATGAGCAGTTCTTC	CASRAQLSSYNEQFF
12	TRBJ2-3	NA	TRBV28	NA	TGTGCCAGCAGCCACAGTCCGAGTAAGCAGTATTTT	CASSHSPSKQYF
14	TRBJ2-7	NA	TRBV18	NA	TGTGCCAGCTCACCAATCGTCCCTCCTTACGAGCAGTACTTC	CASSPIVPPYEQYF
16	TRBJ2-3	NA	TRBV9	NA	TGTGCCAGCAGCGTAGGGGGCATGGGGGTGACAGATACGCAGTATTTT	CASSVGGMGVTDTQYF
18	TRBJ2-7	NA	TRBV14	NA	TGTGCCAGCAGCCAAGGGTCTCGCCGGGACTCAACAAGGCCCGAGCAGTACTTC	CASSQGSRRDSTRPEQYF
15	TRBJ2-1	NA	TRBV5-1	NA	TGCGCCAGCAGCTTGGCCGGGGCCTCCTACAATGAGCAGTTCTTC	CASSLAGASYNEQFF
14	TRBJ1-1	NA	TRBV5-1	TRBD1	TGCGCCAGCAGCTTGGTAGGGGGCGACACTGAAGCTTTCTTT	CASSLVGGDTEAFF
16	TRBJ2-2	NA	TRBV19	TRBD1	TGTGCCAGTACTCCCCCGGACAGGGGGCGGGGCGGGGAGCTGTTTTTT	CASTPPDRGRGGELFF
13	TRBJ2-5	many	TRBV18	NA	TGTGCCAGCTCACTGGGACTCCGAGAGACCCAGTACTTC	CASSLGLRETQYF
13	TRBJ2-7	NA	TRBV28	NA	TGTGCCAGCAGTCGCACGGGGGTTCGGGAGCAGTACTTC	CASSRTGVREQYF
16	TRBJ1-1	once	TRBV4-1	TRBD1	TGCGCCAGCAGCCAGTCCCGTGGACAGGACCGGAATGAAGCTTTCTTT	CASSQSRGQDRNEAFF
17	TRBJ1-1	NA	TRBV7-9	NA	TGTGCCAGCAGCCCCCGGGGTAAGGGATCGGAGAACACTGAAGCTTTCTTT	CASSPRGKGSENTEAFF
14	TRBJ2-1	NA	TRBV28	NA	TGTGCCAGCAGTTTTGGGCGGTGGATTGGTGAGCAGTTCTTC	CASSFGRWIGEQFF
14	TRBJ1-2	NA	TRBV7-2	NA	TGTGCCAGCAGCTCCCTCTGGGGTAACTATGGCTACACCTTC	CASSSLWGNYGYTF
14	TRBJ2-7	few	TRBV5-4	NA	TGTGCCAGCAGTCCGGATCCGGGGACCGACGAGCAGTACTTC	CASSPDPGTDEQYF
14	TRBJ1-5	NA	TRBV6-6	TRBD1	TGTGCCAGCAGTGCCAGACAGGGCGATCAGCCCCAGCATTTT	CASSARQGDQPQHF
15	TRBJ2-5	NA	TRBV15	TRBD2	TGTGCCACCAGCGATAGCGGGAGATCGGGAGAGACCCAGTACTTC	CATSDSGRSGETQYF
13	TRBJ2-3	NA	TRBV29-1	NA	TGCAGCGGATACAGGGATGTTACAGATACGCAGTATTTT	CSGYRDVTDTQYF
13	TRBJ1-4	NA	TRBV28	NA	TGTGCCAGCAACGGGGTAGCTAATGAAAAACTGTTTTTT	CASNGVANEKLFF
13	TRBJ1-1	NA	TRBV10-2	TRBD1	TGCGCCACCAGCGGACAGGGGGGCACTGAAGCTTTCTTT	CATSGQGGTEAFF
15	TRBJ2-7	NA	TRBV19	NA	TGTGCCAGTAGTATCGCGTTTCTTAACTCCTACGAGCAGTACTTC	CASSIAFLNSYEQYF
13	TRBJ1-2	once	TRBV28	TRBD1	TGTGCCAGCAGTTCAGGGGGCGCTGAGGGCTACACCTTC	CASSSGGAEGYTF
14	TRBJ1-4	NA	TRBV7-8	NA	TGTGCCAGCAGCCGGACGGACTATAATGAAAAACTGTTTTTT	CASSRTDYNEKLFF
13	TRBJ1-2	NA	TRBV10-3	NA	TGTGCCATCAGCCCCTCCAGGGAGAGGGGCTACACCTTC	CAISPSRERGYTF
14	TRBJ1-4	NA	TRBV27	NA	TGTGCCAGCAGTTTTTTAGGGGCAGGTGAAAAACTGTTTTTT	CASSFLGAGEKLFF
16	TRBJ2-3	NA	TRBV6-1	TRBD1	TGTGCCAGCAGTGTGTACGACAGGGGGAGCACAGATACGCAGTATTTT	CASSVYDRGSTDTQYF
13	TRBJ2-4	NA	TRBV11-2	NA	TGTGCCAGCAGCTTAGATCGGGCAGGCCTACAGTACTTC	CASSLDRAGLQYF
16	TRBJ1-1	few	TRBV27	TRBD1	TGTGCCAGCAGTCCACGGACAGGAGGCCTCAGCACTGAAGCTTTCTTT	CASSPRTGGLSTEAFF
15	TRBJ2-1	NA	TRBV7-3	NA	TGTGCCAGCAGGATAGACGGGATTTCCCACAATGAGCAGTTCTTC	CASRIDGISHNEQFF
13	TRBJ1-5	NA	TRBV7-9	NA	TGTGCCAGCAGCTTGGGACGAGACCAGCCCCAGCATTTT	CASSLGRDQPQHF